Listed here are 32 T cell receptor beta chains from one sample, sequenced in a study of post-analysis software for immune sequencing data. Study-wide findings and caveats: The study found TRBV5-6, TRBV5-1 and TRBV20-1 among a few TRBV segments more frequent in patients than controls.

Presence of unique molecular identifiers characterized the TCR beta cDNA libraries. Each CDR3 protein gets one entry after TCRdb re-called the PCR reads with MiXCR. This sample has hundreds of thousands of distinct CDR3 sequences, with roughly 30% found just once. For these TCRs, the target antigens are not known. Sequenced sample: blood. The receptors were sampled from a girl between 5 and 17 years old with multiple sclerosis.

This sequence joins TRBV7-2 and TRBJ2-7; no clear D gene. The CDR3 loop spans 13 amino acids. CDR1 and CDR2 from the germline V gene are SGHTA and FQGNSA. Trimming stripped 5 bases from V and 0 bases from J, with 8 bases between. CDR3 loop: CASSQTDSYEQYF. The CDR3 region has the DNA TGTGCCAGCAGCCAGACGGACTCCTACGAGCAGTACTTC.

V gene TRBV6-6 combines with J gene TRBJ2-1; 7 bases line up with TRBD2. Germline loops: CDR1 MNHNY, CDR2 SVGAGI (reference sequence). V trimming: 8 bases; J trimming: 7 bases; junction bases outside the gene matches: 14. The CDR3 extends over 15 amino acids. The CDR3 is CASLLLAGVTNEQFF. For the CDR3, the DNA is TGTGCCAGCCTCCTTTTGGCGGGAGTTACGAATGAGCAGTTCTTC.

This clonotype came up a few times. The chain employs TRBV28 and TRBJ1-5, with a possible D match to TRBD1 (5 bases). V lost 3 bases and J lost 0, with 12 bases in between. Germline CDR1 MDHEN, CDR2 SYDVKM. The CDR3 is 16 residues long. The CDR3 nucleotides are TGTGCCAGCAGTTTCAGGGTGACACATAGCAATCAGCCCCAGCATTTT. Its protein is CASSFRVTHSNQPQHF.

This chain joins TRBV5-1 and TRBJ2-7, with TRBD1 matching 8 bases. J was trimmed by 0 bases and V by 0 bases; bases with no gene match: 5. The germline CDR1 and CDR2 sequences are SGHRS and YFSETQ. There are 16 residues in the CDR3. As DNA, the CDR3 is TGCGCCAGCAGCTTGGCAGTGACAGGGGCCTCCTACGAGCAGTACTTC. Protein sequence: CASSLAVTGASYEQYF. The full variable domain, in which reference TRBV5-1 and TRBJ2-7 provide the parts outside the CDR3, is KAGVTQTPRYLIKTRGQQVTLSCSPISGHRSVSWYQQTPGQGLQFLFEYFSETQRNKGNFPGRFSGRQFSNSRSEMNVSTLELGDSALYLCASSLAVTGASYEQYFGPGTRLTVT.

CDR3 DNA: TGTGCCAGCAGGTGGAGTACGGAGCAGTACTTC. Protein: CASRWSTEQYF. This rearrangement joins TRBV7-2 to TRBJ2-7; the D is unclear. Looked up from germline, CDR1 is SGHTA and CDR2 is FQGNSA. The V end was cut by 6 bases, the J end by 7 bases, with 10 bases between. The CDR3 contains 11 residues.

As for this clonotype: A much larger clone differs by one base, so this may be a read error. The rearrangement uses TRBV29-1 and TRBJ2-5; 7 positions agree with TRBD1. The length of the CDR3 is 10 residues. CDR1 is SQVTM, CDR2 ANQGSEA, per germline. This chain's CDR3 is CRPTGPEQYF. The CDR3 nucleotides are TGCAGGCCGACAGGGCCTGAGCAGTACTTC.

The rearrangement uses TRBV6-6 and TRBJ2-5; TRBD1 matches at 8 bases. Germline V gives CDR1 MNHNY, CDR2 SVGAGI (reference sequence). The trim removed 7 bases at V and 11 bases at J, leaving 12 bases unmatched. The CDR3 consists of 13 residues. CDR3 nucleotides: TGTGCCAGCAAGGTAGACAGGGGAGGCCCACAGTACTTC. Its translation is CASKVDRGGPQYF.

The CDR3 spells CASSQDTDSYEQYF. The CDR3 bases are TGCGCCAGCAGCCAAGATACGGACAGCTACGAGCAGTACTTC. V is TRBV4-3 and J is TRBJ2-7, with D perhaps TRBD1 (6 bases). CDR1 is LGHNA and CDR2 is YSLEER in the germline V gene. Trimming cost V 0 bases and J 3 bases, with 9 bases left between them. The CDR3 extends over 14 amino acids.

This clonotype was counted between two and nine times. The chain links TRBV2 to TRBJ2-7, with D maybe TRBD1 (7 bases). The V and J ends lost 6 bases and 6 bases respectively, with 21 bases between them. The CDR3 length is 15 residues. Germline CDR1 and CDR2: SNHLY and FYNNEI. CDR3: CASRADRALGGEQYF. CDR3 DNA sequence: TGTGCCAGCAGGGCCGACAGGGCCTTGGGAGGCGAGCAGTACTTC.

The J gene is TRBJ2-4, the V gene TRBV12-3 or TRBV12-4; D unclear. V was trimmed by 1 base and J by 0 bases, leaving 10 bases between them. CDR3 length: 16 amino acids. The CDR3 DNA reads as TGTGCCAGCAGTTTAGGCAGCAGAAGAGCCAAAAACATTCAGTACTTC. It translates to CASSLGSRRAKNIQYF.

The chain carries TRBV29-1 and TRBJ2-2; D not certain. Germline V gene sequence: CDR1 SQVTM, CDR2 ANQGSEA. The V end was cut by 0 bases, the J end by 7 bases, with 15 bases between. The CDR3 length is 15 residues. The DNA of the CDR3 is TGCAGCGTTGAAGAGGTGGCGCGGTTCGGCGGGGAGCTGTTTTTT. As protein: CSVEEVARFGGELFF.

The CDR3 reads CASSERGDGSYNSPLHF. The CDR3 coding sequence is TGTGCCAGCAGTGAACGGGGGGATGGGTCCTATAATTCACCCCTCCACTTT. V is TRBV2 and J is TRBJ1-6, with D tentatively TRBD1 (5 bases). This CDR3 is built from 17 residues. Looked up from germline, CDR1 is SNHLY and CDR2 is FYNNEI. The V and J ends lost 2 bases and 1 base respectively, with 12 bases between them.

As DNA, the CDR3 is TGTGCCAGCAGCGACAGGGGGCCGAATCAGCCCCAGCATTTT. It yields the protein CASSDRGPNQPQHF. The chain couples TRBV6-2 or TRBV6-3 to TRBJ1-5; the match to TRBD1 covers 10 bases. Trimming removed 6 bases from V and 4 bases from J; junction bases left unmatched: 3. The CDR3 sequence is 14 residues long. In germline, CDR1 is MNHEY, CDR2 SVGEGT.

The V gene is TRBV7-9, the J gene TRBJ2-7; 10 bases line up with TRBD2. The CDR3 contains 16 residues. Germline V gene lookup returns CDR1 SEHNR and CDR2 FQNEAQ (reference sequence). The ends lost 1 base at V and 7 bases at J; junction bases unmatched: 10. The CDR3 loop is CASSLVPTSGNNEQYF. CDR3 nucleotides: TGTGCCAGCAGCTTAGTCCCAACTAGCGGGAACAATGAGCAGTACTTC.

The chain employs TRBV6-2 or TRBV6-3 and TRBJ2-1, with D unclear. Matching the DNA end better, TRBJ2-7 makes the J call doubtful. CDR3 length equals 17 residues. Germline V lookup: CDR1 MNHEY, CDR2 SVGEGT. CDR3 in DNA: TGTGCCAGCAGTTACTTCCCAGACATCAGCTCCTACAATGAGCAGTACTTC. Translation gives CASSYFPDISSYNEQYF.

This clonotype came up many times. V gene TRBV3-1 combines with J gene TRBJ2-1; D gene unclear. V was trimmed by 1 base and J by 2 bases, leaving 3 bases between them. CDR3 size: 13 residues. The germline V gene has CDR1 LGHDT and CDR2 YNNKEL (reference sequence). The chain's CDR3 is CASSQGPYNEQFF. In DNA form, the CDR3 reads TGTGCCAGCAGCCAAGGGCCCTACAATGAGCAGTTCTTC.

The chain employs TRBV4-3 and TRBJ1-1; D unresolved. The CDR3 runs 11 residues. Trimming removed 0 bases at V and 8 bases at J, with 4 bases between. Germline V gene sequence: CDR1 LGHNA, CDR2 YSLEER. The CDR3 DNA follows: TGCGCCAGCAGCCAAGATATCGAAGCTTTCTTT. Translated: CASSQDIEAFF.

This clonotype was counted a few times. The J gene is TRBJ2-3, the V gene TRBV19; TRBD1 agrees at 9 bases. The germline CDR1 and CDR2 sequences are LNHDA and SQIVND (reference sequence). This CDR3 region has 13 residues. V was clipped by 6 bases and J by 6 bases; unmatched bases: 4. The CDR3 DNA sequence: TGTGCCAGTAGCCGGACAGGGGTGGATACGCAGTATTTT. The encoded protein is CASSRTGVDTQYF.

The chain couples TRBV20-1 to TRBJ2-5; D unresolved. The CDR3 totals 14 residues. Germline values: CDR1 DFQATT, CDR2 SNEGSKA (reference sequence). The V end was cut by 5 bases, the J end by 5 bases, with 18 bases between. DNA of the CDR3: TGCAGTGCTCCAGAGAATTGGGGTTCGGAGACCCAGTACTTC. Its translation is CSAPENWGSETQYF.

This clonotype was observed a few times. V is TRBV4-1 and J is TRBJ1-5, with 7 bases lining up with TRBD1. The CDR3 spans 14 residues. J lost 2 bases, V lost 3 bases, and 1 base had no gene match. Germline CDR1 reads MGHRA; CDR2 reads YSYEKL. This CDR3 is CASSHQGGNQPQHF. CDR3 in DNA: TGCGCCAGCAGCCACCAGGGGGGCAATCAGCCCCAGCATTTT.

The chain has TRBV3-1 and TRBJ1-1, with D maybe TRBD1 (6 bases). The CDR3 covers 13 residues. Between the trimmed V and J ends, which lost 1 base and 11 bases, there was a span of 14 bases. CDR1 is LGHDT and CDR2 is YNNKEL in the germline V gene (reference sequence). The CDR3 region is CASSQAGRGDAFF. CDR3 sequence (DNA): TGTGCCAGCAGCCAAGCAGGGAGGGGGGACGCTTTCTTT.

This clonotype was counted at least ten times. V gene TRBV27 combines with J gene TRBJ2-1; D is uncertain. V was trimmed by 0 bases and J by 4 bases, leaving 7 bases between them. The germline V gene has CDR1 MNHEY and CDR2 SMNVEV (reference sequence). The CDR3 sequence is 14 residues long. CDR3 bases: TGTGCCAGCAGTTTATCGTTGCGGTACAATGAGCAGTTCTTC. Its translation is CASSLSLRYNEQFF.

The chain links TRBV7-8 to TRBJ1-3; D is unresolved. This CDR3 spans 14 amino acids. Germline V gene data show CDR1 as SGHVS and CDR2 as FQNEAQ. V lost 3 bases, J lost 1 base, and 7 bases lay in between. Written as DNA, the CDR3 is TGTGCCAGCAGCTTCCCCCCGTCTGGAAACACCATATATTTT. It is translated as CASSFPPSGNTIYF.

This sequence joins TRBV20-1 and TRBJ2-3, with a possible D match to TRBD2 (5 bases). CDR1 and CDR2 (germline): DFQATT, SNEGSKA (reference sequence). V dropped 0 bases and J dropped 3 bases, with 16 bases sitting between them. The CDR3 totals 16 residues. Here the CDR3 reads CSARDLGRAETDTQYF. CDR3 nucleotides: TGCAGTGCTAGAGATTTAGGGCGAGCGGAGACAGATACGCAGTATTTT.

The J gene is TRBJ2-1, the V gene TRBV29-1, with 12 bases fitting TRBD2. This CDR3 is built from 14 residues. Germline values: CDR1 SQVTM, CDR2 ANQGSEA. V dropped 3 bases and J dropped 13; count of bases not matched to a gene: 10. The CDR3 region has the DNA TGCAGCGTTGAGGGCCTAGCGGGAGGGAAGACCCAGTTCTTC. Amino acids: CSVEGLAGGKTQFF.

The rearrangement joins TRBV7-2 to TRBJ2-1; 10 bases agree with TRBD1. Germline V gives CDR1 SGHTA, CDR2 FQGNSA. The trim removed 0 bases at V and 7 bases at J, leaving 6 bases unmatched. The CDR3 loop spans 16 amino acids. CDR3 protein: CASSLAWDRGRNEQFF. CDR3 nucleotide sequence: TGTGCCAGCAGCTTAGCTTGGGACAGGGGTCGGAATGAGCAGTTCTTC.

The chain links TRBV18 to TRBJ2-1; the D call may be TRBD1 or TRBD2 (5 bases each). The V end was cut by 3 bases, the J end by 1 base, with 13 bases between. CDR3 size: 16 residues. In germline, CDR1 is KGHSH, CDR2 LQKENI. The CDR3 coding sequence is TGTGCCAGCTCACCGGGACGGGTTGTATCCTACAATGAGCAGTTCTTC. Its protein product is CASSPGRVVSYNEQFF.

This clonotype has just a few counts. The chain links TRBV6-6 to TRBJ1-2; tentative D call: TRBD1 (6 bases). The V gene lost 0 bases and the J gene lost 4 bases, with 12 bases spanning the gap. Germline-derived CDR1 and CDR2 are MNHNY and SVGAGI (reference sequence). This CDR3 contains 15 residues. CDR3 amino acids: CASSYSRGAGYGYTF. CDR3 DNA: TGTGCCAGCAGTTACTCGCGGGGGGCCGGCTATGGCTACACCTTC.

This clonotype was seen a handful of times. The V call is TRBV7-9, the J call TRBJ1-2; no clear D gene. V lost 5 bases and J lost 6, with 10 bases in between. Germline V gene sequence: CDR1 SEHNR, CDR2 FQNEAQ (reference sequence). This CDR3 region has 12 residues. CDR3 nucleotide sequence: TGTGCCAGCAGCGAAGAGTTCAATGGCTACACCTTC. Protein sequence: CASSEEFNGYTF.

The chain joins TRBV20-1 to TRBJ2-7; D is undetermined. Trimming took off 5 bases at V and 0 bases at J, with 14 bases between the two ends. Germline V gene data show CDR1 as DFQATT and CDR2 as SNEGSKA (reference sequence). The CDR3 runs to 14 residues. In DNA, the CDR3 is TGCAGTGCTCCCAGACCGGCCTTCTCCTACGAGCAGTACTTC. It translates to CSAPRPAFSYEQYF.

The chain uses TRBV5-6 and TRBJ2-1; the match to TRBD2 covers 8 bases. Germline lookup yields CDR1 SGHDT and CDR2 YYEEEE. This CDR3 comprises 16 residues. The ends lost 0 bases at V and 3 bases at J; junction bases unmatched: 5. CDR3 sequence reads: CASSLVLAGGYNEQFF. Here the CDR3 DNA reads TGTGCCAGCAGCTTGGTTTTGGCGGGAGGCTACAATGAGCAGTTCTTC.

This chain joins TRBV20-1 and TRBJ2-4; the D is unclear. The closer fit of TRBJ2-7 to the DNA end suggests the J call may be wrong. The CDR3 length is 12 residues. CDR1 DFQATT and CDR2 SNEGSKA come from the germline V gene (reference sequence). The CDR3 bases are TGCAGTGCTAAATGGACCGACTACGAGCAGTACTTC. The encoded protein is CSAKWTDYEQYF.